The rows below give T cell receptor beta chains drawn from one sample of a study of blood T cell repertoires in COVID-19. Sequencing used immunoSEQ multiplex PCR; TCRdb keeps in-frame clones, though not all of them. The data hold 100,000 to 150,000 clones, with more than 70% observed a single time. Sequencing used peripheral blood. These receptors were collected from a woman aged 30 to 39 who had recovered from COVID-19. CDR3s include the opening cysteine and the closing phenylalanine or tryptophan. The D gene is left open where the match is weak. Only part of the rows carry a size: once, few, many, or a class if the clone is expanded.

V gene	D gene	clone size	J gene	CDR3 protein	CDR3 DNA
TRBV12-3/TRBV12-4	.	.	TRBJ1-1	CASSLDSWAFF	TGTGCCAGCAGCTTGGACAGTTGGGCTTTCTTT
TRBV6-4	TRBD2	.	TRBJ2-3	CASSSSGSTDTQYF	TGTGCCAGCAGTTCTAGCGGGAGCACAGATACGCAGTATTTT
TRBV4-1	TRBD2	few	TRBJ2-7	CASSPTQTSAPYEQYF	TGCGCCAGCAGCCCAACTCAGACTAGCGCTCCCTACGAGCAGTACTTC
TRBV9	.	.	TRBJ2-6	CASSPGGGANVLTF	TGTGCCAGCAGCCCTGGCGGTGGGGCCAACGTCCTGACTTTC
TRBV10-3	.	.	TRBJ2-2	CAIRSTGITGELFF	TGTGCCATCAGGTCCACAGGGATCACCGGGGAGCTGTTTTTT
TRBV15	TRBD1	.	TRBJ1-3	CATSGNRGFGGNTIYF	TGTGCCACCAGCGGGAACAGGGGCTTCGGTGGAAACACCATATATTTT
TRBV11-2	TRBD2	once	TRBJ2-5	CASSEELAAPSRETQYF	TGTGCCAGCAGCGAGGAGCTAGCGGCCCCCTCGAGGGAGACCCAGTACTTC
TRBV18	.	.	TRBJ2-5	CASSPMGPMSQYF	TGTGCCAGCTCACCAATGGGGCCGATGAGTCAGTACTTC
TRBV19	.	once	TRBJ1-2	CASTQIGDYGYTF	TGTGCCAGTACCCAAATCGGGGACTATGGCTACACCTTC
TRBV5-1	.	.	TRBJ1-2	CASSLDSGNYGYTF	TGCGCCAGCAGCTTGGATTCGGGTAACTATGGCTACACCTTC
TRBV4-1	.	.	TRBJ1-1	CASSSQGPIEAFF	TGCGCCAGCAGCTCTCAGGGCCCGATTGAAGCTTTCTTT
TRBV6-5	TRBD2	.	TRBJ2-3	CASSYSSGPSTDTQYF	TGTGCCAGCAGTTATTCTAGCGGGCCAAGCACAGATACGCAGTATTTT
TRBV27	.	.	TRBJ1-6	CASSLGQYNSPLHF	TGTGCCAGCAGTTTAGGGCAGTATAATTCACCCCTCCACTTT
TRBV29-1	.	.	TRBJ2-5	CSVPEGHPRTQETQYF	TGCAGCGTCCCGGAGGGGCATCCCAGGACACAAGAGACCCAGTACTTC
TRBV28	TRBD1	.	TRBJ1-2	CASTRQGRGRDYGYTF	TGTGCCAGCACCCGACAGGGAAGAGGTAGAGACTATGGCTACACCTTC
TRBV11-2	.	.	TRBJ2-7	CASSLVASPSSYEQYF	TGTGCCAGCAGCTTAGTTGCCTCGCCCAGCTCCTACGAGCAGTACTTC
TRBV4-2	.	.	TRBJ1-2	CASSQSDNNYGYTF	TGTGCCAGCAGCCAATCCGACAATAACTATGGCTACACCTTC
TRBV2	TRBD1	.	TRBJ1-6	CASRETGPGSPLHF	TGTGCCAGCAGGGAGACAGGGCCTGGTTCACCCCTCCACTTT
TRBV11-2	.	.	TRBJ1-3	CASSYRVQGVAGNTIYF	TGTGCCAGCAGCTACCGCGTGCAGGGTGTTGCTGGAAACACCATATATTTT
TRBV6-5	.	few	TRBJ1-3	CASSTTGRPGNTIYF	TGTGCCAGCAGTACTACAGGGAGACCTGGAAACACCATATATTTT
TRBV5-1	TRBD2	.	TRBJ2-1	CASSWVSGSSYNEQFF	TGCGCCAGCAGCTGGGTTAGCGGGAGCTCCTACAATGAGCAGTTCTTC
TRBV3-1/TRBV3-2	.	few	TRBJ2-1	CASSQEYNEQFF	TGTGCCAGCAGCCAGGAGTACAATGAGCAGTTCTTC
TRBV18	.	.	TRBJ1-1	CASSRLTTGDTEAFF	TGTGCCAGCTCACGGCTGACCACCGGGGACACTGAAGCTTTCTTT